Sequencing of this TCR beta chain was carried out in a study of sequential checkpoint blockade in melanoma. TCRdb's table, derived via immunoSEQ multiplex PCR, lists solely in-frame clones and lacks some. The data show over 25,000 clones, around three quarters seen once. The CDR3 is 15 residues long. CDR1 and CDR2 from the germline V gene are SGHRS and YFSETQ. Trimming cost V 6 bases and J 1 base; bases outside gene matches: 5. Treatment in this sample: randomized to nivolumab then ipilimumab (arm A) or the reverse (arm B). V gene TRBV5-1 combines with J gene TRBJ2-1, with TRBD2 identical over 9 bases. The sequence came from a human donor with melanoma. The sequenced sample was CD8+ T cells sorted from blood (inferred from file names), obtained from a patient given nivolumab and ipilimumab in sequence. As DNA, the CDR3 is TGCGCCAGCACTCTAACTAGCGGGTCCTACAATGAGCAGTTCTTC. As protein: CASTLTSGSYNEQFF.